These 11 T cell receptor beta chains share one sample of origin, sequenced in a study of T cells in women clearing cervical HPV infection. Produced via immunoSEQ multiplex PCR; TCRdb's table is partial and in-frame only. The sample includes 31,000 or so clones. The specimen was blood buffy coat. Every receptor here comes from a woman aged 18-69 years with a cervical HPV16 infection that either progressed to CIN3+ or cleared (not recorded which).

A remark on this clone: The DNA ends 3 residues before the CDR3 does, and the rest of the CDR3 is filled in from the germline J gene. The genes are TRBV30 and TRBJ2-2; D unresolved. The CDR3 is made up of 13 amino acids. The V gene's germline CDR1 is GTSNPN and CDR2 SVGIG (reference sequence). CDR3 DNA, as far as it was read: TGTGCCTGGCAAGGCCACTATAATTCACCG. Translation: CAWQGHYNSP. The CDR3, in full, reads CAWQGHYNSPLFF.

Turning to this clone: The CDR3 end lies 3 residues beyond the end of the read and is filled in from the germline J gene. V and J are TRBV19 and TRBJ2-7; D may be TRBD1 (5 bases). The germline V and J ends were trimmed by 1 base and 0 bases, with 10 bases remaining between them. The CDR3 sequence is 15 residues long. Germline V CDR1 and CDR2: LNHDA, SQIVND (reference sequence). This chain's CDR3 is CASSIGLDISYEQYF. The sequenced part of the CDR3 DNA is TGTGCCAGTAGTATAGGGCTGGACATCTCCTACGAG.

On this clone: The read terminates 3 residues before the CDR3 end, so the remaining end is supplied by the germline J gene. This sequence joins TRBV18 and TRBJ1-5; 7 positions match TRBD1. Losses at the gene ends were 6 bases for V and 4 bases for J; bases not matched to a gene: 6. CDR1 is KGHSH and CDR2 is LQKENI in the germline V gene. The CDR3 contains 14 residues. CDR3 sequence: CASSNTGANQPQHF. CDR3 DNA (partial): TGTGCCAGCTCTAATACAGGGGCGAATCAGCCC.

Turning to this clone: With the read ending 3 residues before the CDR3 end, the germline J gene is used to fill in that end. This chain connects TRBV5-5 to TRBJ2-7; D unclear. V was trimmed by 0 bases and J by 1 base, leaving 8 bases between them. The CDR3 contains 14 residues. The V gene's germline CDR1 is SGHKS and CDR2 YYEKEE (reference sequence). The CDR3 reads CASSLVQTSYEQYF. The CDR3 bases that were read are TGTGCCAGCAGCTTGGTACAGACATCCTACGAG.

As to this clone: The read falls 3 residues short of the CDR3 end, and the missing part is taken from the germline J gene. The chain is built from TRBV5-1 and TRBJ2-1; 11 bases fit TRBD2. CDR3 length: 15 residues. The germline V gene has CDR1 SGHRS and CDR2 YFSETQ. Trimming took 5 bases from V and 4 from J; bases not matched to a gene: 5. The CDR3 loop is CASRYGTSGYNEQFF. The part of the CDR3 DNA that was read is TGCGCCAGCAGGTACGGGACTAGCGGATACAATGAG.

Regarding this clone: With the read ending 3 residues before the CDR3 end, the germline J gene is used to fill in that end. The chain uses TRBV29-1 and TRBJ2-3, with 7 bases fitting TRBD1. The CDR3 spans 12 residues. Germline loops: CDR1 SQVTM, CDR2 ANQGSEA. The chain's CDR3 is CSADRQGETQYF. The part of the CDR3 DNA that was read is TGCAGCGCCGATCGGCAGGGGGAGACG.

The CDR3 sequence is CAWSVSGQETAFF. The DNA read from the CDR3 is TGTGCCTGGAGTGTATCAGGTCAAGAGACA. The rearrangement joins TRBV30 to TRBJ1-1; D gene uncertain. Coverage ceases 3 residues before the CDR3 finishes, and the germline J gene fills in the end. This CDR3 contains 13 residues. Germline CDR1 is GTSNPN and CDR2 is SVGIG (reference sequence).

In the case of this clone: The read falls 3 residues short of the CDR3 end, and the missing part is taken from the germline J gene. The chain has TRBV30 and TRBJ2-7, with TRBD2 matching over 8 bases. The CDR3 is 13 amino acids. J lost 5 bases, V lost 1 base, and 4 bases had no gene match. Germline V gene sequence: CDR1 GTSNPN, CDR2 SVGIG (reference sequence). CDR3 sequence reads: CAWSDSGIHEQYF. The covered CDR3 bases are TGTGCCTGGAGTGATAGCGGGATCCACGAG.

Worth noting for this clone: The read terminates 3 residues ahead of where the CDR3 ends, so the germline J gene completes it. Other nucleotide sequences from this sample produce the same CDR3. The chain employs TRBV19 and TRBJ1-3; tentative D call: TRBD1 (5 bases). Germline V CDR1 and CDR2: LNHDA, SQIVND (reference sequence). The CDR3 is 14 amino acids. V was trimmed by 8 bases and J by 2 bases, leaving 13 bases between them. The sequenced CDR3 bases are TGTGCCAGTTGGCGGCAGGGCACTGGAAACACC. The encoded protein is CASWRQGTGNT. The whole CDR3 sequence is CASWRQGTGNTIYF. Together with reference TRBV19 and TRBJ1-3, the CDR3 gives the full variable domain: DGGITQSPKYLFRKEGQNVTLSCEQNLNHDAMYWYRQDPGQGLRLIYYSQIVNDFQKGDIAEGYSVSREKKESFPLTVTSAQKNPTAFYLCASWRQGTGNTIYFGEGSWLTVV.

As for this clone: Read sequence stops 3 residues before the CDR3 end, and the germline J gene provides the missing end. This chain uses TRBV7-2 with TRBJ1-2; perhaps TRBD1 as D (6 bases). Germline values: CDR1 SGHTA, CDR2 FQGNSA. This CDR3 spans 12 amino acids. The CDR3 sequence: CASSMDRWGYTF. The CDR3 DNA, read in part, is TGTGCCAGCAGCATGGACAGATGGGGC. The full variable domain, its missing parts supplied by reference TRBV7-2 and TRBJ1-2, is GAGVSQSPSNKVTEKGKDVELRCDPISGHTALYWYRQSLGQGLEFLIYFQGNSAPDKSGLPSDRFSAERTGGSVSTLTIQRTQQEDSAVYLCASSMDRWGYTFGSGTRLTVV.

For this clone: Read coverage stops 3 residues before the CDR3 terminus; the germline J gene supplies the remainder. The chain recombines TRBV6-1 with TRBJ2-7; unclear D gene. The V end was cut by 4 bases, the J end by 6 bases, with 10 bases between. Germline loops: CDR1 MNHNS, CDR2 SASEGT. The CDR3 runs 12 residues. The CDR3: CASSGTRAEQYF. The part of the CDR3 DNA that was read is TGTGCCAGCAGTGGAACCCGCGCCGAG.